This T cell receptor beta chain was captured by sequencing in a study of cytomegalovirus exposure and HLA in healthy donors. The primer mix had 60 Vbeta and 13 Jbeta primers. Data came from immunoSEQ multiplex PCR; TCRdb stores just in-frame clones and leaves some out. The sample carries 130,000 or so clones, approximately 80% recorded once. Notes on the study in general: In vitro work confirmed that a few CMV-associated chains recognize CMV antigens. Fewer N-insertions than the roughly 670-donor mean were reportedly shown by an Asian-associated ancestry cluster in a later analysis. The majority of TCR sequences were rare, yet some public TCRs appeared in many donors.

Note on this clone: Its antigen is as yet unknown.

The CDR3 contains 15 residues. The germline V gene encodes CDR1 MDHEN and CDR2 SYDVKM. The V gene end was trimmed by 7 bases and the J gene end by 2 bases; junction bases not matched to a gene: 5. Sequencing was done on a sample of PBMCs. The J gene is TRBJ2-6, the V gene TRBV28, with 7 bases fitting TRBD2. The receptor was derived from a male donor in good health and CMV-seropositive. The CDR3 loop is CASIARGAGANVLTF. Here the CDR3 DNA reads TGTGCCAGCATTGCTCGGGGGGCTGGGGCCAACGTCCTGACTTTC. Supplemented by reference TRBV28 and TRBJ2-6, the full variable domain reads DVKVTQSSRYLVKRTGEKVFLECVQDMDHENMFWYRQDPGLGLRLIYFSYDVKMKEKGDIPEGYSVSREKKERFSLILESASTNQTSMYLCASIARGAGANVLTFGAGSRLTVL.